This TCR beta chain was profiled in a study of post-analysis software for immune sequencing data (dated by TCRdb to 2015 to 2017). About the full investigation: The recorded disease courses included relapsing-remitting, secondary progressive and progressive-relapsing multiple sclerosis, and some patients had no subtype annotation. The multiple sclerosis patient repertoires were compared with 11 previously published healthy control repertoires from donors aged roughly 6 to 27 years. A subset of samples was prepared in parallel using single-end sample barcoding, then pooled and co-amplified after Illumina adapter ligation.

From a lookup of the germline V gene (reference sequence), CDR1 and CDR2 are LNHNV and YYDKDF. Inclusive of the bounding cysteine and phenylalanine, the CDR3 is 14 residues long. Just the 42-base CDR3 DNA is kept, in frame starting at base 1. V loses 0 bases of germline sequence and J loses 8 bases, and the interval between the two ends is 10 bases. To demonstrate the VDJtools post-analysis software, TCR beta repertoires were profiled from the peripheral blood of about 14 young patients with multiple sclerosis. The multiple sclerosis patients were children and adolescents between roughly 6 and 16 years of age. The research as a whole found: Normalized Chao1 diversity was significantly lower in multiple sclerosis patients than controls, suggesting substantial peripheral T-cell clonal expansion. Strong co-clustering of samples prepared in the same batch was shown by direct clustering with F measure, prompting a batch-effect correction. A handful of TRBV segments, including TRBV5-6, TRBV5-1 and TRBV20-1, were significantly more frequent in patients than controls. The control group was slightly older than the multiple sclerosis patient group.

Library prep was done by PCR. The reads were generated on an Illumina HiSeq 2500. Unique molecular identifiers were incorporated into TCR beta cDNA libraries to reduce PCR and sequencing biases. Every 1 to 10 million input T cells yielded approximately 500,000 cDNA molecules, meaning each molecule approximated one T cell. Patient libraries were prepared and sequenced with the same protocol used for the earlier healthy control dataset. Samples belonging to the same batch were prepared together, multiplexed and sequenced on a shared HiSeq lane. The original pipeline was this. MIGEC handled the raw barcoded reads, throwing out single-read molecular identifier groups before consensus assembly and CDR3 extraction. Clonotype tables were post-analysed with VDJtools, normalizing diversity by down-sampling all datasets to the smallest sample size. In repertoire overlap clustering, CDR3 amino acid sequences, but not nucleotide sequences, were matched to correct batch-related cross-sample contamination. TCRdb redid the processing of the public reads, applying fastp at Q25 and MiXCR, and retained in-frame beta chains. Records with the same CDR3 protein are collapsed into one entry carrying the most frequent genes and DNA. These V and J calls rely on TCRdb rather than the paper's analysis. The sample profile shows a few hundred thousand distinct CDR3 sequences; approximately 46% of them were found once. Together, the top ten hold around 10% of the sample.

Comment on this clonotype: Its specific antigen is unknown. One base away there is no much larger clone; base qualities are not given.

Material: blood. This TCR was recovered from a girl aged 5 to 17 with multiple sclerosis. The chain was built from TRBV15 and TRBJ1-4; perhaps TRBD1 is the D gene, with 5 bases matching. The CDR3 here reads CATSREGRDEKLFF. The DNA sequence reads TGTGCCACCAGCAGAGAAGGACGGGACGAAAAACTGTTTTTT.